The 28 T cell receptor beta chains in this list originate from one sample, sequenced in a study of blood T cell repertoires in COVID-19. Some clones are missing from TCRdb's copy, which holds only in-frame ones; the method was immunoSEQ multiplex PCR. This sample has more than 150,000 clones, with nearly 80% found just once. Sequencing input: PBMCs or T cells enriched from blood (not recorded which). These receptors came from a man aged 60-69 years who had been exposed to COVID-19.

The rearrangement links TRBV2 to TRBJ2-1; 8 bases match TRBD2. From germline, CDR1 is SNHLY and CDR2 FYNNEI. CDR3 length: 12 amino acids. With 7 bases clipped from V and 16 bases from J, the junction kept 12 bases outside the gene matches. CDR3 nucleotides: TGTGCCAGCAACTACCGGACTAGCTTCGCCTTCTTC. Encoded protein: CASNYRTSFAFF.

The chain recombines TRBV19 with TRBJ2-4, with TRBD2 identical over 14 bases. After removal of 3 bases from V and 0 bases from J, the junction contained 10 bases not matched to a gene. Germline CDR1 and CDR2: LNHDA and SQIVND (reference sequence). This CDR3 region has 20 residues. The CDR3 here is CASSMTSGLAGGLAKNIQYF. As DNA, the CDR3 is TGTGCCAGTAGTATGACCTCTGGACTAGCGGGAGGACTAGCCAAAAACATTCAGTACTTC.

The chain has TRBV9 and TRBJ1-6; 8 nucleotides line up with TRBD1. J gave up 4 bases and V 3 bases, and 12 bases lay outside the gene matches. Germline V CDR1 and CDR2: SGDLS, YYNGEE. The CDR3 length is 18 residues. As DNA, the CDR3 is TGTGCCAGCAGCGGGTCCCCGGGACAGGCCGGTTATAATTCACCCCTCCACTTT. Encoded protein: CASSGSPGQAGYNSPLHF.

V gene TRBV6-5 combines with J gene TRBJ2-3, with no clear D. The CDR3 spans 15 residues. Germline loops: CDR1 MNHEY, CDR2 SVGAGI. V lost 4 bases, J lost 0 bases, and 11 bases lay in between. CDR3 sequence reads: CASSFSPVSTDTQYF. CDR3 sequence (DNA): TGTGCCAGCAGTTTTAGTCCGGTTAGCACAGATACGCAGTATTTT.

The chain has TRBV5-4 and TRBJ1-4, with a weak D call TRBD1 (6 bases). Germline CDR1 SGHNT, CDR2 YYREEE (reference sequence). This CDR3 has 14 amino acids. V was clipped by 4 bases and J by 5 bases, with 12 bases between them. The CDR3 DNA sequence: TGTGCCAGCAGCAGATCCGGGACAAATGAAAAACTGTTTTTT. Its translation: CASSRSGTNEKLFF.

The genes are TRBV3-1 (or the pseudogene TRBV3-2) and TRBJ1-6; D is unclear. Trimming removed 0 bases at V and 10 bases at J, with 13 bases between. Germline V gene sequence: CDR1 LGHDT, CDR2 YNNKEL (reference sequence). This CDR3 spans 15 amino acids. CDR3 in DNA: TGTGCCAGCAGCCAAGATCTGTCAGCGCCATCACCCCTCCACTTT. It translates to CASSQDLSAPSPLHF.

The rearrangement joins TRBV14 to TRBJ2-7; 10 nucleotides match TRBD2. Trimming removed 3 bases from V and 6 bases from J; junction bases left unmatched: 8. Germline V gives CDR1 SGHDN, CDR2 FVKESK. This CDR3 is 15 amino acids long. The CDR3: CASSQAPGLASEQYF. For the CDR3, the DNA is TGTGCCAGCAGCCAGGCTCCGGGACTAGCGTCCGAGCAGTACTTC.

The rearrangement joins TRBV5-1 to TRBJ2-5; 11 positions match TRBD2. The germline V gene encodes CDR1 SGHRS and CDR2 YFSETQ. This CDR3 comprises 15 residues. V shed 4 bases and J 5 bases; nucleotides not matched to a gene: 7. In DNA, the CDR3 is TGCGCCAGCAGCACTGCACTAGCGGGAGAGGAGACCCAGTACTTC. The encoded protein is CASSTALAGEETQYF.

The chain couples TRBV9 to TRBJ2-1, with TRBD2 matching over 12 bases. The CDR3 has 15 residues. Per germline, CDR1 SGDLS and CDR2 YYNGEE. Trimming removed 4 bases from V and 5 bases from J; junction bases left unmatched: 4. The CDR3 DNA sequence: TGTGCCAGCAGCTTGACTAGCGGGAGTAACAATGAGCAGTTCTTC. Translating it yields CASSLTSGSNNEQFF.

V and J are TRBV6-4 and TRBJ2-1, with no clear D. The CDR3 contains 14 residues. Germline CDR1 reads MRHNA; CDR2 reads SNTAGT. V lost 3 bases, J lost 7 bases, and 13 bases lay in between. The CDR3 coding sequence is TGTGCCAGCAGTGATGGGCCGTCCCCGAATGAGCAGTTCTTC. This encodes CASSDGPSPNEQFF.

The chain recombines TRBV12-5 with TRBJ1-2, with no clear D. Trimming took 8 bases from V and 7 from J, leaving 17 bases between them. This CDR3 is built from 13 residues. The germline CDR1 and CDR2 sequences are LGHNT and FRNRAP. CDR3 in amino acids: CASSAAGLGGYTF. CDR3 coding DNA: TGTGCTAGTAGTGCGGCAGGACTAGGTGGCTACACCTTC.

This rearrangement joins TRBV19 to TRBJ1-4; 7 bases are shared with TRBD1. V gave up 3 bases and J gave up 8 bases; unmatched junction bases: 3. The germline V gene encodes CDR1 LNHDA and CDR2 SQIVND (reference sequence). The CDR3 consists of 13 residues. The CDR3 DNA follows: TGTGCCAGTAGTATGACAGGGAGCGAAAAACTGTTTTTT. It codes for CASSMTGSEKLFF.

This clone was seen only once. CDR3 amino acids: CASSGDPTTEDSGNTIYF. The DNA of the CDR3 is TGTGCCAGCAGCGGCGACCCGACGACAGAAGACTCTGGAAACACCATATATTTT. The chain employs TRBV9 and TRBJ1-3, with D perhaps TRBD1 (5 bases). The CDR3 is made up of 18 amino acids. Deletions cut 3 bases from V and 0 bases from J, with 19 bases between. CDR1 SGDLS and CDR2 YYNGEE come from the germline V gene.

The chain uses TRBV5-4 and TRBJ2-2; TRBD1 is a possible D gene (6 bases). Trimming pared 2 bases from V and 5 bases from J, leaving 25 bases between. Looked up from germline, CDR1 is SGHNT and CDR2 is YYREEE (reference sequence). CDR3 length: 19 amino acids. CDR3 coding DNA: TGTGCCAGCAGCTTAGAAGGGGACCTGCAGGGGCGAAGGACCGGGGAGCTGTTTTTT. Amino acid sequence: CASSLEGDLQGRRTGELFF.

The chain couples TRBV6-1 to TRBJ1-3; TRBD1 agrees at 7 bases. J was trimmed by 1 base and V by 4 bases; bases with no gene match: 10. The CDR3 has 17 residues. Germline CDR1 MNHNS, CDR2 SASEGT. The CDR3 spells CASSVGTVLVSGNTIYF. CDR3 nucleotide sequence: TGTGCCAGCAGTGTCGGGACAGTCCTAGTATCTGGAAACACCATATATTTT.

The chain combines TRBV7-2 with TRBJ2-1; D is possibly TRBD2 (5 bases). Looked up from germline, CDR1 is SGHTA and CDR2 is FQGNSA. Deletions cut 1 base from V and 0 bases from J, with 10 bases between. The CDR3 runs to 16 residues. The CDR3 DNA sequence: TGTGCCAGCAGCTTAGTAGCGCAGAGCTCCTACAATGAGCAGTTCTTC. Translation: CASSLVAQSSYNEQFF.

The chain recombines TRBV30 with TRBJ2-2, with 8 bases lining up with TRBD2. The ends lost 1 base at V and 5 bases at J; junction bases unmatched: 15. The germline CDR1 and CDR2 sequences are GTSNPN and SVGIG (reference sequence). The CDR3 sequence is 18 residues long. CDR3 sequence reads: CAWSARLAGAGGTGELFF. The CDR3 DNA reads as TGTGCCTGGAGTGCCCGGCTAGCGGGCGCCGGGGGAACCGGGGAGCTGTTTTTT.

This clone was recorded only once. The chain employs TRBV4-1 and TRBJ1-2; TRBD1 aligns across 9 bases. The ends lost 5 bases at V and 0 bases at J; junction bases unmatched: 4. CDR3 length: 15 residues. Germline V gene lookup returns CDR1 MGHRA and CDR2 YSYEKL. Here the CDR3 DNA reads TGCGCCAGCAGCTCGTGGACAGGGGCTAACTATGGCTACACCTTC. Protein: CASSSWTGANYGYTF.

This chain uses TRBV13 with TRBJ1-1; a weak D match, TRBD1 (5 bases). From germline, CDR1 is PRHDT and CDR2 FYEKMQ (reference sequence). V shed 2 bases and J shed 5 bases, with 12 bases lying between them. This CDR3 is 14 amino acids long. The CDR3 reads CASSLRGVGTEAFF. The CDR3, as DNA: TGTGCCAGCAGCTTACGGGGGGTCGGGACTGAAGCTTTCTTT.

The rearrangement links TRBV19 to TRBJ2-5; D is perhaps TRBD2 (6 bases). V was trimmed by 3 bases and J by 5 bases, leaving 13 bases between them. Per germline, CDR1 LNHDA and CDR2 SQIVND (reference sequence). This CDR3 is built from 14 residues. CDR3 DNA: TGTGCCAGTAGTATGCAGGGTGGAGGGGAGACCCAGTACTTC. Translated: CASSMQGGGETQYF.

The sample holds a few counts of this clone. The J gene is TRBJ2-3, the V gene TRBV7-2; 14 nucleotides align to TRBD2. The CDR3 extends over 19 amino acids. The V gene end was trimmed by 4 bases and the J gene end by 6 bases; junction bases not matched to a gene: 15. The germline gives CDR1 SGHTA, CDR2 FQGNSA. In DNA, the CDR3 is TGTGCCAGCAGCTCCAGGACTAGCGGGAGGTATAAAAACATTGATACGCAGTATTTT. Translating gives CASSSRTSGRYKNIDTQYF.

CDR3 sequence: CASSPTSGRGAGELFF. Here the CDR3 DNA reads TGTGCCAGCAGCCCGACTAGCGGGAGGGGGGCCGGGGAGCTGTTTTTT. J is TRBJ2-2 and V is TRBV5-5, with 14 bases fitting TRBD2. The J segment lost 6 bases and the V segment lost 4 bases, leaving 5 bases of the junction unmatched. Germline V CDR1 and CDR2: SGHKS, YYEKEE (reference sequence). The CDR3 loop spans 16 amino acids. Supplemented by reference TRBV5-5 and TRBJ2-2, the full variable domain reads DAGVTQSPTHLIKTRGQQVTLRCSPISGHKSVSWYQQVLGQGPQFIFQYYEKEERGRGNFPDRFSARQFPNYSSELNVNALLLGDSALYLCASSPTSGRGAGELFFGEGSRLTVL.

This clone showed up just once. The J gene is TRBJ1-1, the V gene TRBV7-2; D remains unclear. Germline CDR1 is SGHTA and CDR2 is FQGNSA. Trimming stripped 5 bases from V and 1 base from J, with 17 bases between. This CDR3 spans 16 amino acids. DNA for the CDR3: TGTGCCAGCAGCCACCCGTTTGTGGGCGCGAACACTGAAGCTTTCTTT. This gives the protein CASSHPFVGANTEAFF.

This clone was seen once. The rearrangement joins TRBV5-4 to TRBJ1-3; tentative D call: TRBD1 (5 bases). The germline V gene has CDR1 SGHNT and CDR2 YYREEE (reference sequence). This CDR3 spans 17 amino acids. V lost 4 bases and J 1 base, leaving 18 bases between the germline ends. CDR3 nucleotide sequence: TGTGCCAGCAGCGGACATCGGGCAGACCAATCTGGAAACACCATATATTTT. Its protein product is CASSGHRADQSGNTIYF.

This sequence joins TRBV19 and TRBJ1-4; 8 nucleotides match TRBD1. The germline gives CDR1 LNHDA, CDR2 SQIVND (reference sequence). V shed 7 bases and J 8 bases; nucleotides not matched to a gene: 15. This CDR3 has 16 residues. The CDR3 region has the DNA TGTGCCAGTATCGGGGCCCGGACAGGGTCAGGAGAAAAACTGTTTTTT. Translation: CASIGARTGSGEKLFF. Looking up the rest from reference TRBV19 and TRBJ1-4 gives the full variable domain: DGGITQSPKYLFRKEGQNVTLSCEQNLNHDAMYWYRQDPGQGLRLIYYSQIVNDFQKGDIAEGYSVSREKKESFPLTVTSAQKNPTAFYLCASIGARTGSGEKLFFGSGTQLSVL.

The chain recombines TRBV7-9 with TRBJ1-3, with D tentatively TRBD1 (5 bases). Trimming removed 5 bases at V and 0 bases at J, with 11 bases between. Per the germline V gene, CDR1 is SEHNR and CDR2 is FQNEAQ (reference sequence). The CDR3 is 15 residues long. The chain's CDR3 is CASSKGLYSGNTIYF. The CDR3 DNA is TGTGCCAGCAGCAAGGGACTCTACTCTGGAAACACCATATATTTT.

The gene calls are TRBV19 and TRBJ2-5; D possibly corresponds to TRBD2 (5 bases). The CDR3 covers 13 residues. Trimming stripped 4 bases from V and 2 bases from J, with 8 bases between. Germline V gives CDR1 LNHDA, CDR2 SQIVND (reference sequence). CDR3 sequence (DNA): TGTGCCAGTAGTACTACTAGGCAAGAGACCCAGTACTTC. This gives the protein CASSTTRQETQYF.

This clone appeared once. The chain combines TRBV25-1 with TRBJ1-2; weak D call: TRBD1 (5 bases). Germline V gives CDR1 MGHDK, CDR2 SYGVNS. The CDR3 spans 13 residues. Trimming pared 4 bases from V and 4 bases from J, leaving 10 bases between. CDR3: CASSVGGVYGYTF. In nucleotides, the CDR3 is TGTGCCAGCAGTGTGGGGGGGGTCTATGGCTACACCTTC.